This T cell receptor beta chain stems from a study of blood T cell repertoires in COVID-19. Clinical history as reported by participants underpinned cohort assignment. Recovery among Cohort 3 donors was established by two negative PCRs, clearance, or symptom resolution. Sequencing used immunoSEQ multiplex PCR; TCRdb keeps in-frame clones, though not all of them. Seen here are some 200,000 clones, about 90% observed once, and the top ten hold approximately 2%. Per the germline V gene, CDR1 is SGHTA and CDR2 is FQGNSA. The CDR3 spans 18 residues. J was trimmed by 3 bases and V by 1 base; bases with no gene match: 13.

The receptor was derived from a woman in her thirties who had recovered from COVID-19. The genes are TRBV7-2 and TRBJ2-7; 9 positions agree with TRBD2. What was sequenced was PBMCs or T cells enriched from blood (not recorded which). The CDR3 loop reads CASSLDGGGASLFYEQYF. The CDR3 coding sequence is TGTGCCAGCAGCTTAGATGGCGGGGGGGCCTCCCTTTTCTACGAGCAGTACTTC.